This TCR beta chain was recovered during a study of T cell responses to AZD1222 COVID-19 vaccine. Using immunoSEQ multiplex PCR, the repertoire was profiled, and TCRdb retains in-frame clones only, with some absent. The sample carries approximately 140,000 clones, about nine tenths recorded once. Germline V gives CDR1 MNHEY, CDR2 SVGAGI. CDR3 length equals 13 residues. V lost 7 bases to trimming and J lost 5 bases; unmatched junction nucleotides: 7. This rearrangement joins TRBV6-5 to TRBJ2-7, with 8 bases matching TRBD1. The input for sequencing was peripheral blood, taken 28 days after the second AZD1222 dose. The TCR originated in an adult who received the AZD1222 COVID-19 vaccine. The chain's CDR3 is CASIQDRAHEQYF. CDR3 DNA: TGTGCCAGCATCCAGGACAGGGCCCACGAGCAGTACTTC.